What follows are 30 T cell receptor beta chains derived from one specimen sequenced in a study of blood T cell repertoires in COVID-19. Method: immunoSEQ multiplex PCR; TCRdb's copy keeps in-frame clones and lacks some. Of more than 150,000 clones listed, around nine tenths are singletons. Sequencing was done on a sample of peripheral blood. Source of these receptors: a man aged 70 or older with active or convalescent COVID-19.

This chain links TRBV10-3 with TRBJ1-3; TRBD1 matches at 8 bases. With V trimmed by 6 bases and J by 8 bases, 9 bases remained unmatched. In germline, CDR1 is ENHRY, CDR2 SYGVKD. The CDR3 covers 14 residues. CDR3 sequence: CAISAPGQVDTIYF. The CDR3 nucleotides read TGTGCCATCAGCGCTCCGGGACAGGTGGACACCATATATTTT.

The chain links TRBV7-2 to TRBJ2-5; 9 bases are shared with TRBD2. The germline gives CDR1 SGHTA, CDR2 FQGNSA. CDR3 size: 17 residues. V was pared by 5 bases and J by 5 bases, with 15 bases of the junction left unmatched. The CDR3 region is CASSQGLVAGVGETQYF. DNA of the CDR3: TGTGCCAGCAGCCAAGGACTAGTAGCGGGAGTCGGGGAGACCCAGTACTTC.

The chain recombines TRBV5-6 with TRBJ2-5, with TRBD1 matching over 7 bases. Germline V CDR1 and CDR2: SGHDT, YYEEEE. The CDR3 is 15 amino acids. The ends lost 4 bases at V and 3 bases at J; junction bases unmatched: 9. The CDR3 protein is CASSLPDRVKETQYF. CDR3 nucleotide sequence: TGTGCCAGCAGCCTTCCAGACAGGGTTAAAGAGACCCAGTACTTC.

This clone was seen a few times. This chain joins TRBV28 and TRBJ2-3; TRBD2 aligns across 10 bases. Germline-derived CDR1 and CDR2 are MDHEN and SYDVKM. The CDR3 spans 15 residues. J lost 4 bases, V lost 2 bases, and 3 bases had no gene match. The CDR3 DNA follows: TGTGCCAGCAGTTTAACAGCGGGGGGGGCAGATACGCAGTATTTT. Amino acids: CASSLTAGGADTQYF.

This sequence joins TRBV4-3 and TRBJ2-6, with a weak D call TRBD2 (6 bases). The length of the CDR3 is 16 residues. CDR1 is LGHNA, CDR2 YSLEER, per germline. V shed 1 base and J shed 2 bases, with 9 bases lying between them. CDR3 bases: TGCGCCAGCAGCCAAGGGAGGGGTGCTGGGGCCAACGTCCTGACTTTC. Protein sequence: CASSQGRGAGANVLTF.

The CDR3 region is CASLPELVLPDTQYF. The CDR3 DNA reads TGTGCCAGTCTGCCGGAACTAGTCCTCCCAGATACGCAGTATTTT. The chain employs TRBV2 and TRBJ2-3; maybe TRBD2 (5 bases). The CDR3 is 15 residues long. The V and J ends lost 9 bases and 4 bases respectively, with 20 bases between them. CDR1 is SNHLY, CDR2 FYNNEI, per germline.

V gene TRBV25-1 combines with J gene TRBJ2-7, with TRBD2 matching 7 bases. Germline V gene sequence: CDR1 MGHDK, CDR2 SYGVNS. The CDR3 is 12 residues long. The V and J ends lost 9 bases and 3 bases, in that order; junction bases with no gene match: 5. Written as DNA, the CDR3 is TGTGCCAGGGATCGCGGGAGCTACGAGCAGTACTTC. Amino acids: CARDRGSYEQYF.

This clone was detected only once. The chain couples TRBV28 to TRBJ1-5; 8 bases align to TRBD1. This CDR3 has 15 amino acids. Germline values: CDR1 MDHEN, CDR2 SYDVKM. The V and J ends lost 4 bases and 6 bases, in that order; junction bases with no gene match: 8. The CDR3 nucleotides read TGTGCCAGCAGTTCCGCCTCAGGGGGCCCTCAGCCCCAGCATTTT. It translates to CASSSASGGPQPQHF.

This clone has only a few counts. The chain employs TRBV6-5 and TRBJ2-1; 10 bases fit TRBD1. Trimming removed 2 bases from V and 7 bases from J; junction bases left unmatched: 5. The CDR3 contains 15 residues. Germline CDR1 reads MNHEY; CDR2 reads SVGAGI. The CDR3 region is CASSYPGTGVNEQFF. CDR3 DNA sequence: TGTGCCAGCAGTTACCCCGGGACAGGGGTGAATGAGCAGTTCTTC.

The gene calls are TRBV5-1 and TRBJ1-4, with D unclear. The CDR3 loop spans 14 amino acids. The ends were cut back, 4 bases at V and 8 bases at J, with 15 bases in the middle. CDR1 SGHRS and CDR2 YFSETQ come from the germline V gene. The CDR3 protein is CASSPSPVKEKLFF. DNA of the CDR3: TGCGCCAGCAGCCCGTCCCCAGTGAAGGAAAAACTGTTTTTT.

The V call is TRBV7-6, the J call TRBJ2-3; 10 bases are a match to TRBD1. The V segment lost 0 bases and the J segment 4 bases; nucleotides outside the gene matches: 1. The germline gives CDR1 SGHVS, CDR2 FNYEAQ. The CDR3 contains 15 residues. The CDR3 DNA reads as TGTGCCAGCAGCTTAGCGGGACAGGGGTCAGATACGCAGTATTTT. It translates to CASSLAGQGSDTQYF.

This clone was counted once. The chain recombines TRBV3-1 (or the pseudogene TRBV3-2) with TRBJ2-3; 7 nucleotides line up with TRBD2. Germline assignment: CDR1 LGHDT and CDR2 YNNKEL (reference sequence). CDR3 length: 17 amino acids. Trimming took 3 bases from V and 4 from J; bases not matched to a gene: 13. CDR3 coding DNA: TGTGCCAGCAGCCAGTATAGCGGGTTAAATGGGGCAGATACGCAGTATTTT. It is translated as CASSQYSGLNGADTQYF.

J is TRBJ1-6 and V is TRBV15, with D maybe TRBD1 (6 bases). Germline V gene data show CDR1 as LNHNV and CDR2 as YYDKDF (reference sequence). The CDR3 loop spans 13 amino acids. V lost 8 bases to trimming and J lost 6 bases, with 11 bases between them. As DNA, the CDR3 is TGTGCCACCGGACAGAAGACTAATTCACCCCTCCACTTT. Protein sequence: CATGQKTNSPLHF.

The genes are TRBV28 and TRBJ1-1, with D unclear. Germline V gene sequence: CDR1 MDHEN, CDR2 SYDVKM. The CDR3 has 11 amino acids. V lost 7 bases, J lost 2 bases, and 5 bases lay in between. CDR3 loop: CASTQNTEAFF. In DNA, the CDR3 is TGTGCCAGCACACAAAACACTGAAGCTTTCTTT.

The rearrangement links TRBV5-6 to TRBJ2-5, with D tentatively TRBD2 (9 bases). The CDR3 is 17 amino acids. V was shortened by 3 bases and J by 0 bases, with 18 bases between the two germline ends. Per germline, CDR1 SGHDT and CDR2 YYEEEE. This CDR3 reads CASSYDRGGGDQETQYF. The DNA of the CDR3 is TGTGCCAGCAGCTACGACAGGGGCGGGGGGGACCAAGAGACCCAGTACTTC.

V usage is TRBV19 and J usage is TRBJ2-3, with 8 nucleotides matching TRBD1. Germline V gene data show CDR1 as LNHDA and CDR2 as SQIVND (reference sequence). V lost 2 bases, J lost 1 base, and 5 bases stayed unmatched. The CDR3 consists of 16 residues. CDR3 region: CASSIRQGLGTDTQYF. In nucleotides, the CDR3 is TGTGCCAGTAGTATAAGACAGGGGTTAGGCACAGATACGCAGTATTTT.

This chain connects TRBV27 to TRBJ1-5, with D hard to call. CDR3 size: 17 residues. V was trimmed by 2 bases and J by 0 bases, leaving 14 bases between them. The germline CDR1 and CDR2 sequences are MNHEY and SMNVEV (reference sequence). CDR3 DNA: TGTGCCAGCAGTTTAGAGGGCCCTCCTTATAGCAATCAGCCCCAGCATTTT. It specifies CASSLEGPPYSNQPQHF.

The chain combines TRBV18 with TRBJ1-3; D unclear. The germline gives CDR1 KGHSH, CDR2 LQKENI. Deletions cut 3 bases from V and 7 bases from J, with 16 bases between. This CDR3 region has 15 residues. The CDR3, as DNA: TGTGCCAGCTCACCGCCTGGTTCTCTGAGGAACACCATATATTTT. As protein: CASSPPGSLRNTIYF.

V gene TRBV18 combines with J gene TRBJ2-1, with D unclear. The ends were cut back, 2 bases at V and 10 bases at J, with 9 bases in the middle. This CDR3 is 12 amino acids long. Germline loops: CDR1 KGHSH, CDR2 LQKENI. The CDR3 DNA follows: TGTGCCAGCTCACCAGATAGTCGGGAGCAGTTCTTC. Its translation: CASSPDSREQFF. The full variable domain, completed using reference TRBV18 and TRBJ2-1, is NAGVMQNPRHLVRRRGQEARLRCSPMKGHSHVYWYRQLPEEGLKFMVYLQKENIIDESGMPKERFSAEFPKEGPSILRIQQVVRGDSAAYFCASSPDSREQFFGPGTRLTVL.

The rearrangement uses TRBV18 and TRBJ2-1, with 8 bases that match TRBD1. The V gene's germline CDR1 is KGHSH and CDR2 LQKENI. The CDR3 is 15 residues long. J gave up 7 bases and V 3 bases, and 8 bases lay outside the gene matches. The CDR3 DNA reads TGTGCCAGCTCACCGTTGACAGGGGCGAGGAATGAGCAGTTCTTC. Protein: CASSPLTGARNEQFF.

The rearrangement uses TRBV5-1 and TRBJ1-3; 12 nucleotides line up with TRBD1. With 4 bases clipped from V and 3 bases from J, the junction kept 11 bases outside the gene matches. There are 18 residues in the CDR3. CDR1 is SGHRS, CDR2 YFSETQ, per germline. The CDR3 region is CASSRGAGTGGVGNTIYF. The CDR3 DNA is TGCGCCAGCAGCCGAGGGGCCGGGACAGGGGGCGTTGGAAACACCATATATTTT. The full variable domain, rest sourced from reference TRBV5-1 and TRBJ1-3, is KAGVTQTPRYLIKTRGQQVTLSCSPISGHRSVSWYQQTPGQGLQFLFEYFSETQRNKGNFPGRFSGRQFSNSRSEMNVSTLELGDSALYLCASSRGAGTGGVGNTIYFGEGSWLTVV.

V is TRBV13 and J is TRBJ2-2, with 7 nucleotides matching TRBD2. This CDR3 contains 16 residues. From germline, CDR1 is PRHDT and CDR2 FYEKMQ (reference sequence). J gave up 2 bases and V 4 bases, and 7 bases lay outside the gene matches. The CDR3 loop is CASSSPGLPNTGELFF. DNA for the CDR3: TGTGCCAGCAGCTCCCCGGGACTACCAAACACCGGGGAGCTGTTTTTT. Full variable domain (remainder filled in from reference TRBV13 and TRBJ2-2): AAGVIQSPRHLIKEKRETATLKCYPIPRHDTVYWYQQGPGQDPQFLISFYEKMQSDKGSIPDRFSAQQFSDYHSELNMSSLELGDSALYFCASSSPGLPNTGELFFGEGSRLTVL.

V is TRBV30 and J is TRBJ1-4; 7 bases fit TRBD1. Germline loops: CDR1 GTSNPN, CDR2 SVGIG (reference sequence). The V segment lost 7 bases and the J segment 0 bases; nucleotides outside the gene matches: 5. This CDR3 has 14 residues. The CDR3 DNA reads as TGTGCCTTCGACAGGGCTGCAACTAATGAAAAACTGTTTTTT. Translation gives CAFDRAATNEKLFF.

The count of this clone is one. The chain carries TRBV7-6 and TRBJ2-5; D perhaps matches TRBD2 (5 bases). The V gene lost 6 bases and the J gene lost 2 bases, with 16 bases spanning the gap. Per germline, CDR1 SGHVS and CDR2 FNYEAQ. CDR3 length: 15 amino acids. This CDR3 reads CASSQTGIAQETQYF. As DNA, the CDR3 is TGTGCCAGCAGTCAAACGGGGATAGCTCAAGAGACCCAGTACTTC.

The rearrangement joins TRBV28 to TRBJ2-3, with TRBD1 matching over 7 bases. The trim removed 7 bases at V and 5 bases at J, leaving 6 bases unmatched. This CDR3 has 13 residues. Germline V CDR1 and CDR2: MDHEN, SYDVKM. CDR3 bases: TGTGCCAGCATAAGAACAGGGGAAGATACGCAGTATTTT. Translating gives CASIRTGEDTQYF.

The chain carries TRBV21-1 and TRBJ2-5; TRBD2, the table's D call, lacks a check against the DNA. TRBV21-1 is a documented pseudogene. This CDR3 spans 12 amino acids. CDR3 loop: CASKARIETQYF. Here the CDR3 DNA reads TGTGCCAGCAAGGCTAGAATAGAGACCCAGTACTTC.

This chain connects TRBV21-1 to TRBJ1-2; the table's D call TRBD1 went unverified against the DNA. TRBV21-1 is classified as a pseudogene. This CDR3 is built from 18 residues. CDR3 amino acids: CASSQPWDRGEAKHGYTF. Written as DNA, the CDR3 is TGTGCCAGCAGCCAACCCTGGGACAGGGGAGAGGCTAAACATGGCTACACCTTC.

The J gene is TRBJ2-3, the V gene TRBV25-1; D ambiguous. This CDR3 spans 13 amino acids. Germline lookup yields CDR1 MGHDK and CDR2 SYGVNS. V was cut by 3 bases and J by 3 bases, with 7 bases left in between. Here the CDR3 DNA reads TGTGCCAGCAGTGACCCGGTGACAGATACGCAGTATTTT. Its translation is CASSDPVTDTQYF.

The gene calls are TRBV7-9 and TRBJ2-4; 7 bases are a match to TRBD1. The germline V gene encodes CDR1 SEHNR and CDR2 FQNEAQ (reference sequence). The CDR3 has 16 amino acids. After removal of 1 base from V and 0 bases from J, the junction contained 3 bases not matched to a gene. The CDR3 loop is CASSLEGQIAKNIQYF. The CDR3 DNA follows: TGTGCCAGCAGCTTAGAGGGACAGATAGCCAAAAACATTCAGTACTTC.

V is TRBV5-4 and J is TRBJ2-5; maybe TRBD1 (5 bases). This CDR3 is 13 amino acids long. Per germline, CDR1 SGHNT and CDR2 YYREEE (reference sequence). V was cut by 1 base and J by 3 bases, with 7 bases left in between. CDR3 residues: CASSLNRKETQYF. The CDR3 DNA reads TGTGCCAGCAGCTTGAACAGGAAAGAGACCCAGTACTTC.